The 22 T cell receptor beta chains given below trace back to one sample, sequenced in a study of blood T cell repertoires in COVID-19 (TCRdb year 2020). The library was obtained by the immunoSEQ multiplex PCR assay. The source is immuneACCESS, and TCRdb retained only in-frame sequences with V and J called. Part of the clones is not carried over; for the studies checked, unresolved V genes explain less than half of this, and the remainder is unexplained. In all, the sample holds some 110,000 clones, and approximately 90% of those were seen once. Of the sample, roughly 2% is held by the ten largest clones. Sequencing was carried out using peripheral blood. These receptors came from a man in his forties or fifties with COVID-19, enrolled during active disease.

The rearrangement links TRBV12-3 or TRBV12-4 to TRBJ1-1; a weak D match, TRBD1 (5 bases). V was pared by 7 bases and J by 5 bases, with 14 bases between. The CDR3 totals 13 residues. The CDR3 nucleotides are TGTGCCAGCACCCCTTTGGAGGGGACTGAAGCTTTCTTT. Translated: CASTPLEGTEAFF.

This clone appeared once. DNA for the CDR3: TGCGCCAGCAGCTTAGGGACAGCCAACGAGCAGTACTTC. Amino acids: CASSLGTANEQYF. This chain connects TRBV5-1 to TRBJ2-7, with TRBD1 identical over 7 bases. CDR3 length: 13 residues. Germline CDR1 SGHRS, CDR2 YFSETQ. Trimming cost V 2 bases and J 5 bases; bases outside gene matches: 4.

The V gene is TRBV5-4, the J gene TRBJ2-5; 8 bases line up with TRBD2. CDR1 SGHNT and CDR2 YYREEE come from the germline V gene (reference sequence). Trimming at V came to 2 bases and at J to 4 bases, leaving 4 bases not matched to a gene. The length of the CDR3 is 14 residues. This CDR3 is CASSLRAGGETQYF. CDR3 DNA: TGTGCCAGCAGCTTAAGGGCGGGGGGAGAGACCCAGTACTTC.

The chain joins TRBV4-1 to TRBJ1-2; D is uncertain. This CDR3 comprises 14 residues. V shed 0 bases and J shed 4 bases, with 9 bases lying between them. The germline gives CDR1 MGHRA, CDR2 YSYEKL. The CDR3 region is CASSQDLASYGYTF. The DNA for the CDR3 is TGCGCCAGCAGCCAAGATCTGGCCTCCTATGGCTACACCTTC.

The chain couples TRBV15 to TRBJ1-2, with 11 bases lining up with TRBD1. The length of the CDR3 is 15 residues. CDR1 and CDR2 from the germline V gene are LNHNV and YYDKDF (reference sequence). The ends lost 5 bases at V and 3 bases at J; junction bases unmatched: 5. CDR3 bases: TGTGCCACCAGCCCCGGGACAGGGGGATACTATGGCTACACCTTC. It yields the protein CATSPGTGGYYGYTF.

The chain employs TRBV7-9 and TRBJ2-2, with TRBD2 identical over 8 bases. The CDR3 runs to 16 residues. Germline lookup yields CDR1 SEHNR and CDR2 FQNEAQ (reference sequence). V lost 5 bases to trimming and J lost 0 bases; unmatched junction nucleotides: 5. Here the CDR3 DNA reads TGTGCCAGCAGCGGATTTAGCGGGACGAACACCGGGGAGCTGTTTTTT. Its protein is CASSGFSGTNTGELFF.

V is TRBV11-1 and J is TRBJ2-7, with D uncertain. This CDR3 comprises 12 residues. V lost 5 bases and J lost 1, with 6 bases in between. CDR1 SGHAT and CDR2 FQDESV come from the germline V gene (reference sequence). The CDR3 sequence is CASSRRSYEQYF. CDR3 bases: TGTGCCAGCAGCCGTCGTTCCTACGAGCAGTACTTC.

The V and J genes are TRBV9 and TRBJ2-1, with D tentatively TRBD2 (5 bases). This CDR3 is built from 15 residues. Trimming took off 2 bases at V and 0 bases at J, with 9 bases between the two ends. Germline V CDR1 and CDR2: SGDLS, YYNGEE. The CDR3 coding sequence is TGTGCCAGCAGCGTTGCGGGTGCCTCCTACAATGAGCAGTTCTTC. Translation: CASSVAGASYNEQFF. The full variable domain, with the rest looked up from reference TRBV9 and TRBJ2-1, is DSGVTQTPKHLITATGQRVTLRCSPRSGDLSVYWYQQSLDQGLQFLIQYYNGEERAKGNILERFSAQQFPDLHSELNLSSLELGDSALYFCASSVAGASYNEQFFGPGTRLTVL.

Written as DNA, the CDR3 is TGTGCCAGCAGCCAGATTAGCTTTCCGGGAGCAACTAATGAAAAACTGTTTTTT. This codes for CASSQISFPGATNEKLFF. J is TRBJ1-4 and V is TRBV7-9; D unclear. There are 18 residues in the CDR3. Germline loops: CDR1 SEHNR, CDR2 FQNEAQ (reference sequence). The V gene lost 5 bases and the J gene lost 0 bases, with 19 bases spanning the gap.

J is TRBJ2-7 and V is TRBV30, with TRBD2 matching 8 bases. Trimming removed 4 bases from V and 7 bases from J; junction bases left unmatched: 12. Germline CDR1 GTSNPN, CDR2 SVGIG (reference sequence). This CDR3 has 14 amino acids. The CDR3 DNA sequence: TGTGCCTGGAAAGGCGGGAGGACCCCGGGGGAGCAGTACTTC. Translating it yields CAWKGGRTPGEQYF.

This clone appeared a single time. The gene calls are TRBV5-4 and TRBJ2-1; D is perhaps TRBD2 (6 bases). The CDR3 extends over 16 amino acids. V was cut by 0 bases and J by 5 bases, with 15 bases left in between. CDR1 and CDR2 from the germline V gene are SGHNT and YYREEE (reference sequence). The CDR3 DNA follows: TGTGCCAGCAGCTTGGCGGGCGGAGGGCCGCACAATGAGCAGTTCTTC. It translates to CASSLAGGGPHNEQFF.

The chain has TRBV6-5 and TRBJ2-3; a possible D gene is TRBD2 (7 bases). Germline CDR1 reads MNHEY; CDR2 reads SVGAGI. The V and J ends lost 6 bases and 3 bases respectively, with 13 bases between them. There are 14 residues in the CDR3. The CDR3 protein is CASRGGRRTDTQYF. The CDR3, as DNA: TGTGCCAGCAGGGGGGGGCGTAGGACAGATACGCAGTATTTT.

The chain has TRBV19 and TRBJ1-1; TRBD1 is a possible D gene (6 bases). From germline, CDR1 is LNHDA and CDR2 SQIVND (reference sequence). Trimming removed 5 bases from V and 5 bases from J, with 24 bases in between. The CDR3 runs to 17 residues. The CDR3 nucleotides read TGTGCCAGTAGTCCGATGGGGGGGCTAAAGGCTAATACTGAAGCTTTCTTT. Its protein product is CASSPMGGLKANTEAFF.

This chain joins TRBV30 and TRBJ2-3; the D gene is possibly TRBD2 (6 bases). CDR3 size: 14 residues. V shed 0 bases and J shed 1 base, with 8 bases lying between them. CDR1 is GTSNPN and CDR2 is SVGIG in the germline V gene (reference sequence). The CDR3 region has the DNA TGTGCCTGGAGTGTCAGGGAGGGCACAGATACGCAGTATTTT. This encodes CAWSVREGTDTQYF.

The chain is built from TRBV9 and TRBJ2-3; no clear D. The CDR3 consists of 14 residues. Trimming took 3 bases from V and 4 from J, leaving 12 bases between them. Germline V gives CDR1 SGDLS, CDR2 YYNGEE. The CDR3 region has the DNA TGTGCCAGCAGCGGCGGCCGCGAGCCAGATACGCAGTATTTT. It is translated as CASSGGREPDTQYF.

The CDR3 region is CASSWTGSTETDTQYF. The CDR3 DNA is TGTGCCAGCAGCTGGACTGGGAGCACGGAAACAGATACGCAGTATTTT. The chain uses TRBV5-5 and TRBJ2-3, with D possibly TRBD2 on 5 matching bases. The CDR3 consists of 16 residues. Trimming cost V 3 bases and J 3 bases, with 17 bases left between them. Germline assignment: CDR1 SGHKS and CDR2 YYEKEE (reference sequence).

This chain links TRBV6-5 with TRBJ2-1, with TRBD1 matching 10 bases. CDR3 length equals 14 residues. Germline V gene lookup returns CDR1 MNHEY and CDR2 SVGAGI. Trimming took 8 bases from V and 2 from J; bases not matched to a gene: 3. Written as DNA, the CDR3 is TGTGCCAGCGGGACAGGGGTGGCCTACAATGAGCAGTTCTTC. Protein sequence: CASGTGVAYNEQFF.

The V gene is TRBV5-1, the J gene TRBJ1-1; a weak D match, TRBD1 (6 bases). CDR1 is SGHRS and CDR2 is YFSETQ in the germline V gene. Trimming shortened V by 0 bases and J by 2 bases, and 17 bases separated the two germline ends. The CDR3 loop spans 17 amino acids. The CDR3 region is CASSLVPGGAGNTEAFF. Written as DNA, the CDR3 is TGCGCCAGCAGCTTGGTCCCGGGGGGCGCGGGCAACACTGAAGCTTTCTTT.

This clone was found once. The chain recombines TRBV7-9 with TRBJ2-7; the match to TRBD1 covers 9 bases. V was clipped by 6 bases and J by 3 bases; unmatched bases: 12. The CDR3 consists of 16 residues. From germline, CDR1 is SEHNR and CDR2 FQNEAQ (reference sequence). CDR3 DNA: TGTGCCAGCAGTCCCCGAGGTGGGGACAGGGTCTACGAGCAGTACTTC. Its protein product is CASSPRGGDRVYEQYF.

This clone was detected once. The chain uses TRBV7-2 and TRBJ1-1; D remains ambiguous. The germline CDR1 and CDR2 sequences are SGHTA and FQGNSA. This CDR3 contains 13 residues. The V end lost 4 bases, the J end lost 3 bases, and 9 bases lay between the germline ends. The CDR3 bases are TGTGCCAGCAGCTCGCCAGTGGACACTGAAGCTTTCTTT. Translating it yields CASSSPVDTEAFF.

This chain connects TRBV18 to TRBJ2-1, with 10 nucleotides matching TRBD1. After removal of 1 base from V and 7 bases from J, the junction contained 4 bases not matched to a gene. The length of the CDR3 is 15 residues. The germline V gene encodes CDR1 KGHSH and CDR2 LQKENI. The DNA of the CDR3 is TGTGCCAGCTCACCACTGGGGACAGGGGCTAATGAGCAGTTCTTC. Translated: CASSPLGTGANEQFF.

The rearrangement uses TRBV6-2 or TRBV6-3 and TRBJ2-1; 10 bases are shared with TRBD2. The CDR3 spans 16 residues. The germline V gene has CDR1 MNHEY and CDR2 SVGEGT. Trimming cost V 0 bases and J 8 bases; bases outside gene matches: 7. The DNA for the CDR3 is TGTGCCAGCAGTTACTCGGATATACTAGCGGGATATGAGCAGTTCTTC. Its protein product is CASSYSDILAGYEQFF.